This record covers a single T cell receptor (beta chain). Antigen specificity is unknown. Generated by immunoSEQ multiplex PCR, the TCRdb table keeps only in-frame clones and is missing some. The repertoire holds 150,000 to 200,000 clones, with more than 85% as singletons. The germline V gene encodes CDR1 LGHDT and CDR2 YNNKEL (reference sequence). This CDR3 contains 15 residues. V shed 2 bases and J shed 3 bases, with 11 bases lying between them. The sample belongs to a study of T cell responses to AZD1222 COVID-19 vaccine. Broader study findings: Dominant at 160-218 and 743-854, vaccine-associated CD4 TCRs also spanned spike.

This specimen consisted of peripheral blood, obtained on day 0 of AZD1222 vaccination. The gene calls are TRBV3-1 (or the pseudogene TRBV3-2) and TRBJ1-5, with a weak D call TRBD1 (5 bases). The receptor's source is an adult in good health. CDR3 in amino acids: CASSQFGGTNQPQHF. CDR3 DNA sequence: TGTGCCAGCAGCCAATTCGGAGGGACCAATCAGCCCCAGCATTTT.